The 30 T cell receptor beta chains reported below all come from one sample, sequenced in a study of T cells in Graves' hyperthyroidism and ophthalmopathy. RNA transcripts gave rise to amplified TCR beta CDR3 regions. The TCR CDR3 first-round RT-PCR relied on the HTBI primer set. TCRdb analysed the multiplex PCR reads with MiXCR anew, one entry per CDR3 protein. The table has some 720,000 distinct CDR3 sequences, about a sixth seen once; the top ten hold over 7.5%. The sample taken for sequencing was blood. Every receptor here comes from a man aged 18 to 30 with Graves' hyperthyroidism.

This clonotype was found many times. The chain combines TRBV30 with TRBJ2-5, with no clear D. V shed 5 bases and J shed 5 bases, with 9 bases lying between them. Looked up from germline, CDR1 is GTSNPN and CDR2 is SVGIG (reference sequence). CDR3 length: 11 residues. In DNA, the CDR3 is TGTGCCTGGTCGGGTTTGGAGACCCAGTACTTC. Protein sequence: CAWSGLETQYF.

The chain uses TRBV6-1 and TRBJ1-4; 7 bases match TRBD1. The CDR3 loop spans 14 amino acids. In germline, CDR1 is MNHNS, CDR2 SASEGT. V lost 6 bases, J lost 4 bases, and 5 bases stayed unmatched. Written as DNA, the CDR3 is TGTGCCAGCAGACGCGGACAGGTTAATGAAAAACTGTTTTTT. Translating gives CASRRGQVNEKLFF.

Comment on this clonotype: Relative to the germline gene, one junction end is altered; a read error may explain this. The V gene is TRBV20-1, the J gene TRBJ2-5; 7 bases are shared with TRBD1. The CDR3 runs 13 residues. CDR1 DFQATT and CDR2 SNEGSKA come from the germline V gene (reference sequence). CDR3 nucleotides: TGCAGTGCAGAGGACAGGACCCAAAAGACCCAGTACTTC. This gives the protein CSAEDRTQKTQYF.

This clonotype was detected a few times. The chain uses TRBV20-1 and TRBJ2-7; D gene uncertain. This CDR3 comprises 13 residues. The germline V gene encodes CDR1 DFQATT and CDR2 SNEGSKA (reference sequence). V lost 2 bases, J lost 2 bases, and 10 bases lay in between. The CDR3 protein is CSARLEKTYEQYF. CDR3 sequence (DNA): TGCAGTGCTAGACTGGAAAAAACCTACGAGCAGTACTTC.

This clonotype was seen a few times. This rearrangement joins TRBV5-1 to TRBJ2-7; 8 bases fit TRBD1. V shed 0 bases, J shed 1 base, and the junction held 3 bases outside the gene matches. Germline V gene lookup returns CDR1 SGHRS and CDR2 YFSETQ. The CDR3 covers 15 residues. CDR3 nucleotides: TGCGCCAGCAGCTTGGGACAGGGGATGTCCTACGAGCAGTACTTC. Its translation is CASSLGQGMSYEQYF.

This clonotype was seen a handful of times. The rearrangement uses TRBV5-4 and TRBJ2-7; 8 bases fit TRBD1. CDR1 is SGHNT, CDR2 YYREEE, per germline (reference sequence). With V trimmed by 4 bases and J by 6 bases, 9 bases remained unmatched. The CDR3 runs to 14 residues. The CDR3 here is CASSGYQGAREQYF. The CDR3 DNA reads TGTGCCAGCAGCGGATACCAGGGGGCACGCGAGCAGTACTTC. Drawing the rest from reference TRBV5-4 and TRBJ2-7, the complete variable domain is ETGVTQSPTHLIKTRGQQVTLRCSSQSGHNTVSWYQQALGQGPQFIFQYYREEENGRGNFPPRFSGLQFPNYSSELNVNALELDDSALYLCASSGYQGAREQYFGPGTRLTVT.

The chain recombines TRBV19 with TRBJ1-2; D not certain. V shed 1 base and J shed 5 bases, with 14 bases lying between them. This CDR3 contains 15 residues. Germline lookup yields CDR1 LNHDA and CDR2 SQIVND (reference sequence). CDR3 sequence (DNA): TGTGCCAGTAGTATAGGTCCAGCCCCGGATTATGGCTACACCTTC. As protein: CASSIGPAPDYGYTF.

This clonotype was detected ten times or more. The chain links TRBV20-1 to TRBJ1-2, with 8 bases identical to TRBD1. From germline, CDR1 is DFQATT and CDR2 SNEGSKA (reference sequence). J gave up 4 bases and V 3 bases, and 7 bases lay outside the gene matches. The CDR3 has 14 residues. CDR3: CSARLAGGGYGYTF. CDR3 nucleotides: TGCAGTGCTAGGCTTGCAGGGGGCGGCTATGGCTACACCTTC.

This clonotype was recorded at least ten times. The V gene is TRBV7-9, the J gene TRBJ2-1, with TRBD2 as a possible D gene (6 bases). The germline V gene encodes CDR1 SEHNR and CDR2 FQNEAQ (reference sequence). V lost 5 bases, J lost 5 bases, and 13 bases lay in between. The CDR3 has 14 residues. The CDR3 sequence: CASSEAGPHNEQFF. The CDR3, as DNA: TGTGCCAGCAGCGAGGCGGGACCACACAATGAGCAGTTCTTC.

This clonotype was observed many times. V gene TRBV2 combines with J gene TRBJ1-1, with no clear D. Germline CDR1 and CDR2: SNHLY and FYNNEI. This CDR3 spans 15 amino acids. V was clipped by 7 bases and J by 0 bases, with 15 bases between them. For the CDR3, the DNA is TGTGCCAGCACCCAAGATGGCAGGTTGAACACTGAAGCTTTCTTT. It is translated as CASTQDGRLNTEAFF.

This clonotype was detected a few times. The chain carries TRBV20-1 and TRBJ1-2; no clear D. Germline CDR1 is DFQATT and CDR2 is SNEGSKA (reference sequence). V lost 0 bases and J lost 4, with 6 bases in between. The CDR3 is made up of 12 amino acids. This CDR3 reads CSARDPVYGYTF. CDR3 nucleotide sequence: TGCAGTGCTAGAGACCCGGTCTATGGCTACACCTTC.

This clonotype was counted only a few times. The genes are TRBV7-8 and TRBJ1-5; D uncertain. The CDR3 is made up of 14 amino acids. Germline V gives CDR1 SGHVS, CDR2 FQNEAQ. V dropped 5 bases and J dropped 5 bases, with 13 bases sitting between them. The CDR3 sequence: CASSQTGSDQPQHF. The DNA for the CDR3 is TGTGCCAGCAGCCAAACGGGGAGCGATCAGCCCCAGCATTTT.

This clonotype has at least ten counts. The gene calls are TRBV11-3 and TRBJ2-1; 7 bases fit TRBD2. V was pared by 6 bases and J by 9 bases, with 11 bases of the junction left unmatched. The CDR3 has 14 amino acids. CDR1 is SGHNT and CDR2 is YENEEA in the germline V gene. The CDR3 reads CASSYGSGTVEQFF. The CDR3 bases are TGTGCCAGCAGTTATGGGAGCGGGACGGTTGAGCAGTTCTTC.

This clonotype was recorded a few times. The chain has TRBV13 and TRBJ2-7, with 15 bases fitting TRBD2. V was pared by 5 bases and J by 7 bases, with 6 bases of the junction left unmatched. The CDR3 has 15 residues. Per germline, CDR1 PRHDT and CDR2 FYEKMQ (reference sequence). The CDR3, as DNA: TGTGCCAGCAGCCTGGGACTAGCGGGAGGTTTGGAGCAGTACTTC. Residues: CASSLGLAGGLEQYF.

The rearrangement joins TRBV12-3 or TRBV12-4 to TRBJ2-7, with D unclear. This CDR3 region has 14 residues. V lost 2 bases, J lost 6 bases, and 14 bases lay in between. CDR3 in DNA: TGTGCCAGCAGTTTAAGGCGCACTGACGGCGAGCAGTACTTC. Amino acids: CASSLRRTDGEQYF.

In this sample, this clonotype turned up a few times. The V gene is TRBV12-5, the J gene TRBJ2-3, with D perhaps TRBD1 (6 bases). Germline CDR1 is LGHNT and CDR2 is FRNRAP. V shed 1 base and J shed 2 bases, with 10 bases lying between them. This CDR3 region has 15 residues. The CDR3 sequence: CASGLGQGNTDTQYF. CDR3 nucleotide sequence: TGTGCTAGTGGTTTGGGTCAGGGGAACACAGATACGCAGTATTTT.

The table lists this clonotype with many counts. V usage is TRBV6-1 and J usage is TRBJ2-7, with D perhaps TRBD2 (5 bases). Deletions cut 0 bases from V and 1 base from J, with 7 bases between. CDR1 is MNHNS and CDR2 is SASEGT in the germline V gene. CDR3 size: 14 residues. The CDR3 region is CASSEAPGSYEQYF. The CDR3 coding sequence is TGTGCCAGCAGTGAAGCGCCGGGGTCCTACGAGCAGTACTTC.

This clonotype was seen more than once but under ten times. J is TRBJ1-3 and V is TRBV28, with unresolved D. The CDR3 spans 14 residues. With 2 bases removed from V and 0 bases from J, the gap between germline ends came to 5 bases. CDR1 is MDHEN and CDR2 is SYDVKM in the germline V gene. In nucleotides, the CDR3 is TGTGCCAGCAGTTTACGGTTCTCTGGAAACACCATATATTTT. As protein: CASSLRFSGNTIYF.

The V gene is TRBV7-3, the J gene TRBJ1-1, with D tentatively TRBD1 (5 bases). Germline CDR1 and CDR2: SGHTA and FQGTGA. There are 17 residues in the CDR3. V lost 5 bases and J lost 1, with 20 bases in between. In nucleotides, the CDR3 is TGTGCCAGCAGCAGGGACCCAGTACAAGGGGCGAACACTGAAGCTTTCTTT. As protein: CASSRDPVQGANTEAFF.

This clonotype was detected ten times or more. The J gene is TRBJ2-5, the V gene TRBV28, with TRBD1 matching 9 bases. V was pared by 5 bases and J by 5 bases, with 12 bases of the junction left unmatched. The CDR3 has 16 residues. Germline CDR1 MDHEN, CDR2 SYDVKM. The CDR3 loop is CASSRPQGAGGETQYF. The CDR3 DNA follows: TGTGCCAGCAGTCGCCCACAGGGGGCTGGGGGTGAGACCCAGTACTTC.

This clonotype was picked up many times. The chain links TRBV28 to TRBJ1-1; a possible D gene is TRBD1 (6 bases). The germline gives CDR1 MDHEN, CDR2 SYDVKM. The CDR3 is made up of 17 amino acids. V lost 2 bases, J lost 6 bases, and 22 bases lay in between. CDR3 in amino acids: CASSLPRDNIIGAEAFF. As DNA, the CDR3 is TGTGCCAGCAGTTTACCCCGGGACAATATTATTGGAGCTGAAGCTTTCTTT.

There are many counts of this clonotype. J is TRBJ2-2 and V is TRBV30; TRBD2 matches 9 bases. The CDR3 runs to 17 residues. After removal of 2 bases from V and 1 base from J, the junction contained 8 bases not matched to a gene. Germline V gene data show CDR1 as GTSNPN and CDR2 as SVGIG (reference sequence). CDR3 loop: CAWSSRGRALNTGELFF. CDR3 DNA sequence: TGTGCCTGGAGTAGTCGCGGGAGGGCCCTGAACACCGGGGAGCTGTTTTTT.

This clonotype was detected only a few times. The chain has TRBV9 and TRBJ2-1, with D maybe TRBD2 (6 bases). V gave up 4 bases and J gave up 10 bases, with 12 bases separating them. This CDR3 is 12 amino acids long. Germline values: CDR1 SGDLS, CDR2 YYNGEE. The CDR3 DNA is TGTGCCAGCAGCCCGGGGGTAGCGGAGCAGTTCTTC. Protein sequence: CASSPGVAEQFF.

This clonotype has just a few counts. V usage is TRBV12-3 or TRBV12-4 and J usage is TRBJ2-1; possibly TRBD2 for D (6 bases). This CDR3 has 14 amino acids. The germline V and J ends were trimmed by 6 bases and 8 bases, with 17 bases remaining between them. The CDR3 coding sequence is TGTGCCAGCAGCCTAGATGGGGGGATCGATGAGCAGTTCTTC. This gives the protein CASSLDGGIDEQFF.

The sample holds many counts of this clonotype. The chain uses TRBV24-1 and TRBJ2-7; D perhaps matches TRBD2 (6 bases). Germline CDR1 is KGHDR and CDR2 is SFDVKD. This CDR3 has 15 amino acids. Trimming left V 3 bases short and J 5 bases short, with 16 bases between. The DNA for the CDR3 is TGTGCCACCAGTGATCCCGGGGGAGCGCCCGACGAGCAGTACTTC. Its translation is CATSDPGGAPDEQYF.

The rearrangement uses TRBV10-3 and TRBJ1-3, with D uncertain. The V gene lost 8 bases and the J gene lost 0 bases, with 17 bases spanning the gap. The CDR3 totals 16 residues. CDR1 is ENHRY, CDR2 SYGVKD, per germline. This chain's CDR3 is CAIRSGVGDSGNTIYF. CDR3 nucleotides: TGTGCCATCCGGAGTGGAGTAGGTGACTCTGGAAACACCATATATTTT.

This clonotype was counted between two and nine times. The CDR3 region is CASSRRGPSGHNEQFF. As DNA, the CDR3 is TGTGCCAGCAGCCGTAGAGGTCCTAGCGGGCACAATGAGCAGTTCTTC. The J gene is TRBJ2-1, the V gene TRBV12-3 or TRBV12-4; 8 nucleotides match TRBD2. The CDR3 extends over 16 amino acids. Unmatched junction bases numbered 12, after V lost 6 bases and J lost 5 bases.

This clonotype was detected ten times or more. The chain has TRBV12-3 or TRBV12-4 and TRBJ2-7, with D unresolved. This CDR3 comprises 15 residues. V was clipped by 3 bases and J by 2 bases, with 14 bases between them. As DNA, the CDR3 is TGTGCCAGCAGTTTGTTCCTGGTGACGACCTACGAGCAGTACTTC. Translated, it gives CASSLFLVTTYEQYF.

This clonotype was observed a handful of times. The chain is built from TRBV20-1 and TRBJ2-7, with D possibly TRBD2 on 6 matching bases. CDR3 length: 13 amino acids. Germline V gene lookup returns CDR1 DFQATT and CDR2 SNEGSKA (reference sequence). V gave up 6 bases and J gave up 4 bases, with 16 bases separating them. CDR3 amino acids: CSAPVAGRYEQYF. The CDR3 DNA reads TGCAGTGCCCCCGTGGCGGGGCGGTACGAGCAGTACTTC.

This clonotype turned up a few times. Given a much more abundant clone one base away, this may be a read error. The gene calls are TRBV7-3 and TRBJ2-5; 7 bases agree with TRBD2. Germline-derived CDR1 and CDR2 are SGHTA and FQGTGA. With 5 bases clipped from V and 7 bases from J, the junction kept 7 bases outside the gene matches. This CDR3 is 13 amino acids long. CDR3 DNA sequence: TGTGCCAGCAGCCAAGGACCGGGGGGGACCCAGTACTTC. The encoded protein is CASSQGPGGTQYF.